The 10 T cell receptor beta chains listed next were all sequenced from one sample in a study of shared clonotypes between healthy human individuals. The assay was immunoSEQ multiplex PCR, and TCRdb's table has in-frame clones only and misses some. The repertoire consists of a few million clones, with approximately 94% occurring once and the leading ten covering 0.11% to 0.15%. The specimen was naive CD4+ T cells sorted from blood. Described subset: CD45RA+ positively selected. The receptors originated from a man aged 18 to 30 in good health.

The chain combines TRBV9 with TRBJ2-2, with no clear D. This CDR3 is 13 amino acids long. Germline values: CDR1 SGDLS, CDR2 YYNGEE. Trimming cost V 6 bases and J 2 bases, with 8 bases left between them. The CDR3 protein is CASNSGNTGELFF. CDR3 DNA sequence: TGTGCCAGCAACTCGGGCAACACCGGGGAGCTGTTTTTT.

The rearrangement links TRBV5-4 to TRBJ2-1; TRBD2 aligns across 8 bases. V shed 7 bases, J shed 0 bases, and the junction held 15 bases outside the gene matches. The germline V gene has CDR1 SGHNT and CDR2 YYREEE (reference sequence). This CDR3 spans 18 amino acids. CDR3 amino acids: CASSIGGLAMSSYNEQFF. CDR3 nucleotides: TGTGCCAGCTCTATCGGAGGACTAGCAATGAGCTCCTACAATGAGCAGTTCTTC.

The sample holds a few counts of this clone. The chain uses TRBV30 and TRBJ1-1; TRBD1 is a possible D gene (5 bases). The germline V gene has CDR1 GTSNPN and CDR2 SVGIG (reference sequence). This CDR3 is built from 13 residues. V shed 6 bases and J shed 0 bases, with 11 bases lying between them. CDR3 residues: CACRDFMNTEAFF. The CDR3 coding sequence is TGTGCCTGTAGGGACTTCATGAACACTGAAGCTTTCTTT.

The chain joins TRBV9 to TRBJ2-1, with D possibly being TRBD2 (5 bases). This CDR3 region has 15 residues. V was cut by 4 bases and J by 5 bases, with 16 bases left in between. Germline-derived CDR1 and CDR2 are SGDLS and YYNGEE. The CDR3 region is CASSPHTDLNNEQFF. CDR3 bases: TGTGCCAGCAGCCCACACACGGACTTGAACAATGAGCAGTTCTTC. Full variable domain (rest looked up from reference TRBV9 and TRBJ2-1): DSGVTQTPKHLITATGQRVTLRCSPRSGDLSVYWYQQSLDQGLQFLIQYYNGEERAKGNILERFSAQQFPDLHSELNLSSLELGDSALYFCASSPHTDLNNEQFFGPGTRLTVL.

V and J are TRBV11-2 and TRBJ1-5; no clear D. This CDR3 spans 14 amino acids. CDR1 SGHAT and CDR2 FQNNGV come from the germline V gene. V lost 2 bases and J lost 1, with 6 bases in between. The CDR3 bases are TGTGCCAGCAGCTTAAGCGGAAGCAATCAGCCCCAGCATTTT. Protein sequence: CASSLSGSNQPQHF.

The gene calls are TRBV4-1 and TRBJ1-4; the D gene is possibly TRBD1 (5 bases). The CDR3 has 15 residues. Germline lookup yields CDR1 MGHRA and CDR2 YSYEKL. Trimming stripped 0 bases from V and 8 bases from J, with 13 bases between. The CDR3: CASSQDGGIGEKLFF. CDR3 nucleotides: TGCGCCAGCAGCCAAGATGGGGGGATTGGCGAAAAACTGTTTTTT.

The chain is built from TRBV7-9 and TRBJ2-2; 7 bases match TRBD1. The ends lost 4 bases at V and 0 bases at J; junction bases unmatched: 2. CDR1 SEHNR and CDR2 FQNEAQ come from the germline V gene (reference sequence). CDR3 length: 15 amino acids. CDR3 sequence: CASSWTGTNTGELFF. The CDR3, as DNA: TGTGCCAGCAGCTGGACAGGCACGAACACCGGGGAGCTGTTTTTT.

This clone appeared a single time. This chain uses TRBV10-3 with TRBJ2-3, with D perhaps TRBD2 (5 bases). Trimming left V 8 bases short and J 3 bases short, with 9 bases between. Germline-derived CDR1 and CDR2 are ENHRY and SYGVKD. The CDR3 loop spans 12 amino acids. The CDR3 spells CAIEGMTDTQYF. CDR3 in DNA: TGTGCCATCGAGGGAATGACAGATACGCAGTATTTT.

This chain joins TRBV7-2 and TRBJ2-7; TRBD1 agrees at 7 bases. CDR3 size: 13 residues. Germline V gene sequence: CDR1 SGHTA, CDR2 FQGNSA. V was pared by 4 bases and J by 5 bases, with 5 bases of the junction left unmatched. CDR3 residues: CASSSRQGDEQYF. The CDR3 region has the DNA TGTGCCAGCAGCTCCCGACAGGGTGACGAGCAGTACTTC. Looking up the rest from reference TRBV7-2 and TRBJ2-7 gives the full variable domain: GAGVSQSPSNKVTEKGKDVELRCDPISGHTALYWYRQSLGQGLEFLIYFQGNSAPDKSGLPSDRFSAERTGGSVSTLTIQRTQQEDSAVYLCASSSRQGDEQYFGPGTRLTVT.

The chain uses TRBV19 and TRBJ1-5; D is undetermined. The CDR3 spans 16 residues. V was trimmed by 4 bases and J by 2 bases, leaving 15 bases between them. The germline V gene has CDR1 LNHDA and CDR2 SQIVND (reference sequence). The CDR3 nucleotides read TGTGCCAGTAGTAGCCGAGCGGGGATGGGCAATCAGCCCCAGCATTTT. It specifies CASSSRAGMGNQPQHF. Together with reference TRBV19 and TRBJ1-5, the CDR3 gives the full variable domain: DGGITQSPKYLFRKEGQNVTLSCEQNLNHDAMYWYRQDPGQGLRLIYYSQIVNDFQKGDIAEGYSVSREKKESFPLTVTSAQKNPTAFYLCASSSRAGMGNQPQHFGDGTRLSIL.